This TCR beta chain was retrieved from a study of shared clonotypes between healthy human individuals. Naive-designated CD8 cells lacked CD45RO, were positively enriched for CCR7, and omitted terminally differentiated effector memory CD45RA+ cells. Assay used: immunoSEQ multiplex PCR; TCRdb lists only in-frame clones, some missing. The sample lists roughly 2.1 million clones, 85% to 95% occurring once. V was pared by 2 bases and J by 8 bases, with 22 bases between. The germline CDR1 and CDR2 sequences are MDHEN and SYDVKM. The CDR3 totals 17 residues. What was sequenced was naive CD8+ T cells from PBMCs. The J gene is TRBJ2-1, the V gene TRBV28; D is uncertain. This clonotype was sampled from a man younger than 35 in good health. Some clones in this sample may be carry-over from other donors' samples. The CDR3 is CASSLVGDRSPTDEQFF. The CDR3 DNA follows: TGTGCCAGCAGTTTAGTGGGCGATCGGTCCCCAACCGATGAGCAGTTCTTC.